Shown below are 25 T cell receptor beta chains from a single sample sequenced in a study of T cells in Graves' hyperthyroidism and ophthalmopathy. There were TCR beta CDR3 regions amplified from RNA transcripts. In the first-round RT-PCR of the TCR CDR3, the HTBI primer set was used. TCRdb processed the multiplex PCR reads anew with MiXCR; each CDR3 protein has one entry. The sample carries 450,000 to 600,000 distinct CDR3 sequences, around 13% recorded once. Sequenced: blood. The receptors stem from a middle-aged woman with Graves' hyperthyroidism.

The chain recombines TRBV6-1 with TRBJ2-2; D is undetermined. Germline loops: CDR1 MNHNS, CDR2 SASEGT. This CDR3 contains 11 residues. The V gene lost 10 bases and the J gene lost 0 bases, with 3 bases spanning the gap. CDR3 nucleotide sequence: TGTGCCATAGCGAACACCGGGGAGCTGTTTTTT. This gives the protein CAIANTGELFF.

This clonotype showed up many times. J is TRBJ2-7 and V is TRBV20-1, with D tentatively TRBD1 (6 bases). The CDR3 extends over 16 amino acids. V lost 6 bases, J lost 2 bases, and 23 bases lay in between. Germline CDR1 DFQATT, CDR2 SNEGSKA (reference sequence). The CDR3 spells CSAPPRQGTFTYEQYF. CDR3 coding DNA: TGCAGTGCCCCTCCCCGCCAGGGGACCTTTACCTACGAGCAGTACTTC.

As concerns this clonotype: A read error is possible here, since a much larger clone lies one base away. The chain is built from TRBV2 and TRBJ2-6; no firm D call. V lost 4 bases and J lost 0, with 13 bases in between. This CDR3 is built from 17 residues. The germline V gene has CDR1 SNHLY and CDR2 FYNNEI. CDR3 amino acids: CASSGASSPSGANVLTF. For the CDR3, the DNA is TGTGCCAGCAGTGGCGCCAGCAGTCCCTCTGGGGCCAACGTCCTGACTTTC.

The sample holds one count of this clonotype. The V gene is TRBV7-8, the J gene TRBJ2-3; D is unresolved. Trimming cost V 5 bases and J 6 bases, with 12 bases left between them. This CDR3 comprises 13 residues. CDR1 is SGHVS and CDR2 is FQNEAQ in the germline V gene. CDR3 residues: CASSRLELDTQYF. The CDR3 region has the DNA TGTGCCAGCAGCCGCCTGGAGCTTGATACGCAGTATTTT.

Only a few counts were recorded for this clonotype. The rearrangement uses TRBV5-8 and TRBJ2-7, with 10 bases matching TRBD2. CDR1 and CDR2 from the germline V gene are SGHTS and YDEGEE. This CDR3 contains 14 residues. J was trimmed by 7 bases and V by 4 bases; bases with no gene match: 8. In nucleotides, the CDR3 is TGTGCCAGCAGCAGGACTAGCGGAAGGGGGGAGCAGTACTTC. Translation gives CASSRTSGRGEQYF.

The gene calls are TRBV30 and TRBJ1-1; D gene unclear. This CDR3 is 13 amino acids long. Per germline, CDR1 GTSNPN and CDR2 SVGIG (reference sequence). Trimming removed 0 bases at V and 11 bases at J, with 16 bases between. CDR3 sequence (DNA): TGTGCCTGGAGTGTATCCGGGGTCGGTGGGGCTTTCTTT. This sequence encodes CAWSVSGVGGAFF.

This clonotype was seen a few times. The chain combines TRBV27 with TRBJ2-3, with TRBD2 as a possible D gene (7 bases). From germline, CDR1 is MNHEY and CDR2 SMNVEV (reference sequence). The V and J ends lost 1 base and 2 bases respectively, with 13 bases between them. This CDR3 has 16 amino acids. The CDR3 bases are TGTGCCAGCAGTTTATATACGGGGGGCCTCACAGATACGCAGTATTTT. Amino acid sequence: CASSLYTGGLTDTQYF.

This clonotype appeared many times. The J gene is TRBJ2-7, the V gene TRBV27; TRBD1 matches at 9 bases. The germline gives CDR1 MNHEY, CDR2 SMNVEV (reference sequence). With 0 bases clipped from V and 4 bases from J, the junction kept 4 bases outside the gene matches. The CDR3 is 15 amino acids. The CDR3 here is CASSLSNRGLYEQYF. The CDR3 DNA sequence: TGTGCCAGCAGTTTATCGAACAGGGGGCTTTACGAGCAGTACTTC.

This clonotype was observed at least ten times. CDR3 residues: CASSLERTENTEAFF. In DNA form, the CDR3 reads TGTGCCAGCAGCTTAGAGCGGACTGAGAACACTGAAGCTTTCTTT. The genes are TRBV11-2 and TRBJ1-1; D unclear. Looked up from germline, CDR1 is SGHAT and CDR2 is FQNNGV. The CDR3 is 15 amino acids. Trimming took 0 bases from V and 1 from J, leaving 9 bases between them. Full variable domain (missing parts from reference TRBV11-2 and TRBJ1-1): EAGVAQSPRYKIIEKRQSVAFWCNPISGHATLYWYQQILGQGPKLLIQFQNNGVVDDSQLPKDRFSAERLKGVDSTLKIQPAKLEDSAVYLCASSLERTENTEAFFGQGTRLTVV.

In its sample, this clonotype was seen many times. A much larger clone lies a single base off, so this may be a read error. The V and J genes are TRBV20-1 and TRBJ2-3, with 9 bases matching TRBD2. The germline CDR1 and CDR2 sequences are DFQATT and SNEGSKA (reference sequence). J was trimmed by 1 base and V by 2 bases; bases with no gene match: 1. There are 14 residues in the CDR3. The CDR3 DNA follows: TGCAGTGCTAGACGGACTAGCGGCACAGATACGCAGTATTTT. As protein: CSARRTSGTDTQYF.

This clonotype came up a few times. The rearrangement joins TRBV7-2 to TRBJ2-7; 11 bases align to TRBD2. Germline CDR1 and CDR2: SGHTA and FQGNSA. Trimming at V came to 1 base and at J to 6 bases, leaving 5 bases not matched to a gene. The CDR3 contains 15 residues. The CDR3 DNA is TGTGCCAGCAGCTTAGGACTAGCGGGAACCCTCGAGCAGTACTTC. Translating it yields CASSLGLAGTLEQYF.

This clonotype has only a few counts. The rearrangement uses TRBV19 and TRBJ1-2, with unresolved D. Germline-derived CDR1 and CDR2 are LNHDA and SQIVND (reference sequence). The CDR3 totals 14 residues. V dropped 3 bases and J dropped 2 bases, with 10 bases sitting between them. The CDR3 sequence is CASSIQTQNYGYTF. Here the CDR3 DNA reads TGTGCCAGTAGTATCCAGACACAGAACTATGGCTACACCTTC.

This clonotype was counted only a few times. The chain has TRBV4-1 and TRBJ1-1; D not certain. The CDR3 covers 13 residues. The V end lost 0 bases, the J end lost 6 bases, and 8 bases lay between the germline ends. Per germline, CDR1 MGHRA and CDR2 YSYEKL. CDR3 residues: CASSQDSFPEAFF. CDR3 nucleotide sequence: TGCGCCAGCAGCCAAGATAGTTTTCCTGAAGCTTTCTTT.

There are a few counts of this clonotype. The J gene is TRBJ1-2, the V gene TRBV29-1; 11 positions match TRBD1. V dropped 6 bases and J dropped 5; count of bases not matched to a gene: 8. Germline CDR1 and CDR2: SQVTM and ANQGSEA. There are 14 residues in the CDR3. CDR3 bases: TGCAGCGTCGATCCGGGACAGGGGGGTTATGGCTACACCTTC. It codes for CSVDPGQGGYGYTF.

CDR3 coding DNA: TGTGCCAGCAGCTTACAGCGGGTTCTAGCGGGAGGGCTTGAGCAGTTCTTC. Its translation is CASSLQRVLAGGLEQFF. J is TRBJ2-1 and V is TRBV11-2, with TRBD2 matching over 12 bases. V shed 2 bases and J 9 bases; nucleotides not matched to a gene: 11. The CDR3 has 17 amino acids. CDR1 is SGHAT and CDR2 is FQNNGV in the germline V gene.

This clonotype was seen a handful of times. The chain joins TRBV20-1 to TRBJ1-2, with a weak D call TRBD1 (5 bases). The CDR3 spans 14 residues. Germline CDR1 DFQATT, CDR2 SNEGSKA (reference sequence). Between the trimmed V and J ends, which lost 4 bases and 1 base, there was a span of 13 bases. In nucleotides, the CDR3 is TGCAGTGCTATTATCGACGGGGGTAACTATGGCTACACCTTC. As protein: CSAIIDGGNYGYTF.

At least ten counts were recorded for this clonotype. The CDR3 is CASSLAYSNQPQHF. The CDR3 DNA follows: TGTGCCAGCAGCTTAGCGTATAGCAATCAGCCCCAGCATTTT. The chain has TRBV7-2 and TRBJ1-5, with D unresolved. The CDR3 sequence is 14 residues long. The V end lost 0 bases, the J end lost 0 bases, and 3 bases lay between the germline ends. In germline, CDR1 is SGHTA, CDR2 FQGNSA. The full variable domain, with the rest looked up from reference TRBV7-2 and TRBJ1-5, is GAGVSQSPSNKVTEKGKDVELRCDPISGHTALYWYRQSLGQGLEFLIYFQGNSAPDKSGLPSDRFSAERTGGSVSTLTIQRTQQEDSAVYLCASSLAYSNQPQHFGDGTRLSIL.

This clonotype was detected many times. Written as DNA, the CDR3 is TGCGCCAGCAGCACCACCGGGACAGGGGGAACAGATACGCAGTATTTT. This gives the protein CASSTTGTGGTDTQYF. The genes are TRBV5-1 and TRBJ2-3; 11 bases map to TRBD1. CDR3 size: 16 residues. V lost 4 bases and J lost 3; bases outside the gene matches: 7. Germline V gives CDR1 SGHRS, CDR2 YFSETQ. Combining the CDR3 with reference TRBV5-1 and TRBJ2-3 gives the whole variable domain KAGVTQTPRYLIKTRGQQVTLSCSPISGHRSVSWYQQTPGQGLQFLFEYFSETQRNKGNFPGRFSGRQFSNSRSEMNVSTLELGDSALYLCASSTTGTGGTDTQYFGPGTRLTVL.

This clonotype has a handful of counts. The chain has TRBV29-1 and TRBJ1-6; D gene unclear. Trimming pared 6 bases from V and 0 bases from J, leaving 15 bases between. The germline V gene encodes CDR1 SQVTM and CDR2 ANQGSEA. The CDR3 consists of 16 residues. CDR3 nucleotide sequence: TGCAGCGTCGGGGTTAGACGGAGCTCCTATAATTCACCCCTCCACTTT. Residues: CSVGVRRSSYNSPLHF.

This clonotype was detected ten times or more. In nucleotides, the CDR3 is TGTGCCAGCAGTGCCCTAGCGGGAGTCACAGATACGCAGTATTTT. Translating it yields CASSALAGVTDTQYF. The chain employs TRBV2 and TRBJ2-3; 10 bases agree with TRBD2. The junction had 3 bases not matched to a gene; V was cut back by 4 bases and J by 2 bases. CDR3 size: 15 residues. The germline CDR1 and CDR2 sequences are SNHLY and FYNNEI.

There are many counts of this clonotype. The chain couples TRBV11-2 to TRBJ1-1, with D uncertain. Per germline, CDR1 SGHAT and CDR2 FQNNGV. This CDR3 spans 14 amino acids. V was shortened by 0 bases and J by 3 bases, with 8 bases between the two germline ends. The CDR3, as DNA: TGTGCCAGCAGCTTAGAAGTCAGCTACACTGAAGCTTTCTTT. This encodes CASSLEVSYTEAFF.

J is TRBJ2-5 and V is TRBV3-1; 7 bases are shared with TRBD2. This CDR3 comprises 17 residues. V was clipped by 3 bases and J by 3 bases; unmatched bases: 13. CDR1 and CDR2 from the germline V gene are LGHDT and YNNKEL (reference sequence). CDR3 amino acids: CASSQGGLRFREETQYF. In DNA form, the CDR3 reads TGTGCCAGCAGCCAGGGGGGACTAAGGTTTCGCGAAGAGACCCAGTACTTC.

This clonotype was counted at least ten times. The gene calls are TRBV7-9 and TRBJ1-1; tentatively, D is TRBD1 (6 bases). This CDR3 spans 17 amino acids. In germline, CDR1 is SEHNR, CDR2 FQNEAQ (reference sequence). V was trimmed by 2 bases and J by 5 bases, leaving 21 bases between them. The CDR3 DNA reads TGTGCCAGCAGCTTAATCCTACAGGGAAGCTCGAGAACTGAAGCTTTCTTT. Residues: CASSLILQGSSRTEAFF.

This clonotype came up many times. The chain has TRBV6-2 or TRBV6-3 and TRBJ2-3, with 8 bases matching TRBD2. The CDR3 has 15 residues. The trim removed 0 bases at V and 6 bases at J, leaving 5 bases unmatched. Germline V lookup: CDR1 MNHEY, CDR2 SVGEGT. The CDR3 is CASSYSSGNVDTQYF. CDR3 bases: TGTGCCAGCAGTTACTCTAGCGGGAATGTTGATACGCAGTATTTT.

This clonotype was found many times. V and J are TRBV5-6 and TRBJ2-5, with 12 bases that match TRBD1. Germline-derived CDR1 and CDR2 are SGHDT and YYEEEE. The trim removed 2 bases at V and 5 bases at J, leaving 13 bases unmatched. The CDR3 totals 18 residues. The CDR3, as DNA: TGTGCCAGCAGCTTTAGCCCGGGACAGGGGGCGCCTGACGAGACCCAGTACTTC. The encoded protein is CASSFSPGQGAPDETQYF. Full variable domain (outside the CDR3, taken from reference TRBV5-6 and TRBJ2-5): DAGVTQSPTHLIKTRGQQVTLRCSPKSGHDTVSWYQQALGQGPQFIFQYYEEEERQRGNFPDRFSGHQFPNYSSELNVNALLLGDSALYLCASSFSPGQGAPDETQYFGPGTRLLVL.